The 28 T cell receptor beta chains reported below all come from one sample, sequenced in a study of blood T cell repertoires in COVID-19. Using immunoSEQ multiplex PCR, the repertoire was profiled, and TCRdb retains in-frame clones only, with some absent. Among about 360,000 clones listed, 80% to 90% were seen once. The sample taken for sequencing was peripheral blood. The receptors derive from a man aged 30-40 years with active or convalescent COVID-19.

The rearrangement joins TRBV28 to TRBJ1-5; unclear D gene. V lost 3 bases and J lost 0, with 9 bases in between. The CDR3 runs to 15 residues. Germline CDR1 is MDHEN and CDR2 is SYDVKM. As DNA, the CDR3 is TGTGCCAGCAGTTTTTTGAGATATAGCAATCAGCCCCAGCATTTT. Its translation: CASSFLRYSNQPQHF.

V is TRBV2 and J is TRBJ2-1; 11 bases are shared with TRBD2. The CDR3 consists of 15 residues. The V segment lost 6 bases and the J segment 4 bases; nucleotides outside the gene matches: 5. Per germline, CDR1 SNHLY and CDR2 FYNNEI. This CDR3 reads CASRGTSGAYNEQFF. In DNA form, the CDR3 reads TGTGCCAGCAGGGGGACTAGCGGCGCTTACAATGAGCAGTTCTTC. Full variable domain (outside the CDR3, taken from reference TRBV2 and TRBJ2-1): EPEVTQTPSHQVTQMGQEVILRCVPISNHLYFYWYRQILGQKVEFLVSFYNNEISEKSEIFDDQFSVERPDGSNFTLKIRSTKLEDSAMYFCASRGTSGAYNEQFFGPGTRLTVL.

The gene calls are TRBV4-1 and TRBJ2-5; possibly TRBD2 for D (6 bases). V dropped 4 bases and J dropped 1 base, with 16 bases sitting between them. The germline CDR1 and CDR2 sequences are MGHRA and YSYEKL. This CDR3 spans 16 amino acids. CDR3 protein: CASSPWGGGFQETQYF. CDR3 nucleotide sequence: TGCGCCAGCAGCCCATGGGGCGGAGGGTTCCAAGAGACCCAGTACTTC.

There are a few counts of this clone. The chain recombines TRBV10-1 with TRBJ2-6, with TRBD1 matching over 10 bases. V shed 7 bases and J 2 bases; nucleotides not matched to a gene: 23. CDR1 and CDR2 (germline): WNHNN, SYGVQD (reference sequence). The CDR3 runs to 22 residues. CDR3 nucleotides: TGCGCCAGCATTCCTCACCGGGACAGGGGATACTCGTCCCCTCCTGGGGCCAACGTCCTGACTTTC. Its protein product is CASIPHRDRGYSSPPGANVLTF.

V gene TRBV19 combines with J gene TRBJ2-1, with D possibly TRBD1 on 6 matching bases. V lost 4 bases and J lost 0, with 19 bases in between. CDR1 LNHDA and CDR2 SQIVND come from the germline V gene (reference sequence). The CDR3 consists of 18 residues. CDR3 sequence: CASSTLDRPLTSYNEQFF. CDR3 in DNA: TGTGCCAGTAGTACCTTAGACAGGCCTCTCACCTCCTACAATGAGCAGTTCTTC.

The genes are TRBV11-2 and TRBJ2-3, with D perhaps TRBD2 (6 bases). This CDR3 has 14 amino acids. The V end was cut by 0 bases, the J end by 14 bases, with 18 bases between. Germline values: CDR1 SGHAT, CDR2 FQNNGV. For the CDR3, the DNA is TGTGCCAGCAGCTTAGATCACAGGACTACCCCTCGGTATTTT. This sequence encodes CASSLDHRTTPRYF.

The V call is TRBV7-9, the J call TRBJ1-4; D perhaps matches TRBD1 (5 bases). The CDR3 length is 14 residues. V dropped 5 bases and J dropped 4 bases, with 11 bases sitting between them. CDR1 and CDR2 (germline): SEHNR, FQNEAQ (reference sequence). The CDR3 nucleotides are TGTGCCAGCAGCCTCCAGGGCATTAATGAAAAACTGTTTTTT. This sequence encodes CASSLQGINEKLFF.

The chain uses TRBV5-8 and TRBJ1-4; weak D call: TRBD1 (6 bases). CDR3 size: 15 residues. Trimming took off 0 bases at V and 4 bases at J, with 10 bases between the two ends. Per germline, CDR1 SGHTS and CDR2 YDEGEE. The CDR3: CASSLARGINEKLFF. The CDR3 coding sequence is TGTGCCAGCAGCTTGGCGAGGGGGATTAATGAAAAACTGTTTTTT.

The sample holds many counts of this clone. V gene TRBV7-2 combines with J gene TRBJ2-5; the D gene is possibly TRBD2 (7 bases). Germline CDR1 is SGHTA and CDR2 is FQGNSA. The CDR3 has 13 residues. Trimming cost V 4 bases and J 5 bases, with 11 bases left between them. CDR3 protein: CASSYEGGETQYF. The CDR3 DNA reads TGTGCCAGCAGCTACGAGGGGGGGGAGACCCAGTACTTC.

CDR3 in DNA: TGTGCCAGCACCCCGCGCGAGATGGGGGGGAACACTGAAGCTTTCTTT. It translates to CASTPREMGGNTEAFF. The chain links TRBV25-1 to TRBJ1-1; the D gene is possibly TRBD1 (5 bases). The V and J ends lost 7 bases and 1 base respectively, with 19 bases between them. Germline CDR1 MGHDK, CDR2 SYGVNS. The CDR3 is made up of 16 amino acids.

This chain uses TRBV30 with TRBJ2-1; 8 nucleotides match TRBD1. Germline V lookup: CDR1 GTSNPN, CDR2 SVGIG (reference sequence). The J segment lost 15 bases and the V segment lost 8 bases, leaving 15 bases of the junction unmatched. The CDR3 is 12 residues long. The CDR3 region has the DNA TGTGCCCGGACCACTGGACAGGGAGAAGGGTTCTTC. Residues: CARTTGQGEGFF.

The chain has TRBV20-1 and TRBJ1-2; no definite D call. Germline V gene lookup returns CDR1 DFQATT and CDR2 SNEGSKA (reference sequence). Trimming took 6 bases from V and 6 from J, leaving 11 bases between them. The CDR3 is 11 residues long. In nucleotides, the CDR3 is TGCAGTGCCGGGAGGCAGAATGGCTACACCTTC. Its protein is CSAGRQNGYTF.

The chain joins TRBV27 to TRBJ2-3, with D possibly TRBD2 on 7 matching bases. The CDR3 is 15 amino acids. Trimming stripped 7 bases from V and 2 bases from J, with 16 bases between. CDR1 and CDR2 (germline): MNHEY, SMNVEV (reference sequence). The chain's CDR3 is CASTPAGATTDTQYF. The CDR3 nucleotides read TGTGCCAGCACCCCTGCGGGGGCTACCACAGATACGCAGTATTTT.

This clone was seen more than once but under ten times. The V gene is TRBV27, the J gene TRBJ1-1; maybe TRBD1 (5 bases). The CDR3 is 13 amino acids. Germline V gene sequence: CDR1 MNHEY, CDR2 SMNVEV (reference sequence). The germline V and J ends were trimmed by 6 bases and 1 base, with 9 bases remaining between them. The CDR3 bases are TGTGCCAGCAGAGGCAGGGAGAACACTGAAGCTTTCTTT. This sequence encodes CASRGRENTEAFF.

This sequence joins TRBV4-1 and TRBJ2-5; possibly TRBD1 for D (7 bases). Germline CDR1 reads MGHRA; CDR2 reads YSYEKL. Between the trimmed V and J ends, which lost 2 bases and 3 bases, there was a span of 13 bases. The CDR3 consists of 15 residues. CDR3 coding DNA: TGCGCCAGCAGCCAACGTGGCGGGACAGAAGAGACCCAGTACTTC. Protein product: CASSQRGGTEETQYF.

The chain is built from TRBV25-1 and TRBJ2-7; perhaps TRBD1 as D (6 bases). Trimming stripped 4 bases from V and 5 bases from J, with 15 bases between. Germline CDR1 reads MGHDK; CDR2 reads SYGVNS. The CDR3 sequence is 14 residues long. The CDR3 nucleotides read TGTGCCAGCAGTGGGGCTCAGGGGAGCGACGAGCAGTACTTC. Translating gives CASSGAQGSDEQYF.

CDR3 protein: CASRPWTSGTDTQYF. For the CDR3, the DNA is TGTGCCAGCAGGCCCTGGACTAGCGGCACAGATACGCAGTATTTT. This chain connects TRBV6-5 to TRBJ2-3; 9 bases fit TRBD2. Trimming at V came to 6 bases and at J to 1 base, leaving 5 bases not matched to a gene. Germline CDR1 is MNHEY and CDR2 is SVGAGI. This CDR3 region has 15 residues.

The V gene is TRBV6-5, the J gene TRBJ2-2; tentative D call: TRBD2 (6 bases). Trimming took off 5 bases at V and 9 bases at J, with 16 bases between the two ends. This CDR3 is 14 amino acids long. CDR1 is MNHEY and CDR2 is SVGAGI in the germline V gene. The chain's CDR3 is CASSLSSGAWELFF. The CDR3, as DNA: TGTGCCAGCAGTCTCTCTTCGGGAGCATGGGAGCTGTTTTTT.

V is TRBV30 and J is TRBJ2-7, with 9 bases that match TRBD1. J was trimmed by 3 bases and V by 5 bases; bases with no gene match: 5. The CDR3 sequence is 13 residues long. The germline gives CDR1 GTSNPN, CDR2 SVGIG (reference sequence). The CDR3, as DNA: TGTGCCTGGTCCGGGACAGGGATCTACGAGCAGTACTTC. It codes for CAWSGTGIYEQYF.

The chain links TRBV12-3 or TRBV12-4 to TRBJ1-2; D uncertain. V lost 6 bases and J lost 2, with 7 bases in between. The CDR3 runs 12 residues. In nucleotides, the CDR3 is TGTGCCAGCAGCCGGAGAAACTATGGCTACACCTTC. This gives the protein CASSRRNYGYTF.

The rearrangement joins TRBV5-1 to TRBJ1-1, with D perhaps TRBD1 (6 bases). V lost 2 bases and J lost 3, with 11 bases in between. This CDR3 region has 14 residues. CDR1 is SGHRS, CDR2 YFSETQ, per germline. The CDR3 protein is CASSFGGADTEAFF. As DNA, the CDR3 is TGCGCCAGCAGCTTCGGGGGGGCGGACACTGAAGCTTTCTTT. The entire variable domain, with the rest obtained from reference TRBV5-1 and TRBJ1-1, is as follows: KAGVTQTPRYLIKTRGQQVTLSCSPISGHRSVSWYQQTPGQGLQFLFEYFSETQRNKGNFPGRFSGRQFSNSRSEMNVSTLELGDSALYLCASSFGGADTEAFFGQGTRLTVV.

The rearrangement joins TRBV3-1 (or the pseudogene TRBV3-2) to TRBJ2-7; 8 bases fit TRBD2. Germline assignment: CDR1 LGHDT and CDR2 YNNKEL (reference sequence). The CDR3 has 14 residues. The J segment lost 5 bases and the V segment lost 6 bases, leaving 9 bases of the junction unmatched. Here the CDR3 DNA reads TGTGCCAGCAGTGTGCGGGGGGCCCCCCACGAGCAGTACTTC. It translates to CASSVRGAPHEQYF.

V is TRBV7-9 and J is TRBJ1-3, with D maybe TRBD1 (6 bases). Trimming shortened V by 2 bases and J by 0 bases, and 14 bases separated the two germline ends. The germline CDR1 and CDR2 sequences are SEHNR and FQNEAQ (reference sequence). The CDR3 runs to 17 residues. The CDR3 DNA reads TGTGCCAGCAGCTTAAACTGGGACACCTTCTCTGGAAACACCATATATTTT. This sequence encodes CASSLNWDTFSGNTIYF.

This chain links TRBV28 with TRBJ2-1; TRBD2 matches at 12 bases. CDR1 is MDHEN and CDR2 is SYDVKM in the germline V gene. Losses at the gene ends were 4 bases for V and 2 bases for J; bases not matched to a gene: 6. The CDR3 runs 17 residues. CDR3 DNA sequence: TGTGCCAGCAGTTCAGCCCTAGCGGGAGGGCCCTACAATGAGCAGTTCTTC. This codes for CASSSALAGGPYNEQFF.

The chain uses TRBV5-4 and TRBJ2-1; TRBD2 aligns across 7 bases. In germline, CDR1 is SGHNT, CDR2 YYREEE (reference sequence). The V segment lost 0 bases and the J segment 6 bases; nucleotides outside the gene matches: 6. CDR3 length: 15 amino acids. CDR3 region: CASSLDGGGTNEQFF. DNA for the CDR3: TGTGCCAGCAGCTTGGATGGCGGGGGTACCAATGAGCAGTTCTTC.

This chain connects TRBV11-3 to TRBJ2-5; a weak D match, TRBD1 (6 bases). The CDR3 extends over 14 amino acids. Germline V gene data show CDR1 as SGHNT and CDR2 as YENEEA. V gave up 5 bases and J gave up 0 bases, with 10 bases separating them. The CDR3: CASSPWTDQETQYF. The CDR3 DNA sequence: TGTGCCAGCAGCCCCTGGACAGACCAAGAGACCCAGTACTTC.

The CDR3 DNA reads TGCGCCAGCAGCCAAGAACCAGGAAATTCCTACGAGCAGTACTTC. Translating gives CASSQEPGNSYEQYF. The J gene is TRBJ2-7, the V gene TRBV4-1; D remains ambiguous. V lost 0 bases and J lost 1, with 10 bases in between. CDR1 is MGHRA and CDR2 is YSYEKL in the germline V gene. CDR3 length: 15 residues.

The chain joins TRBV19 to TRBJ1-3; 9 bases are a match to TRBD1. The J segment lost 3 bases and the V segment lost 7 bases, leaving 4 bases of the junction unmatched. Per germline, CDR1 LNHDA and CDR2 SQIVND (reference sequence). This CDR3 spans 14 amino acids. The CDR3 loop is CASTPTGGGNTIYF. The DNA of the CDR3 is TGTGCCAGTACCCCGACAGGGGGTGGAAACACCATATATTTT. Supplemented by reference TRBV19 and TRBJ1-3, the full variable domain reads DGGITQSPKYLFRKEGQNVTLSCEQNLNHDAMYWYRQDPGQGLRLIYYSQIVNDFQKGDIAEGYSVSREKKESFPLTVTSAQKNPTAFYLCASTPTGGGNTIYFGEGSWLTVV.